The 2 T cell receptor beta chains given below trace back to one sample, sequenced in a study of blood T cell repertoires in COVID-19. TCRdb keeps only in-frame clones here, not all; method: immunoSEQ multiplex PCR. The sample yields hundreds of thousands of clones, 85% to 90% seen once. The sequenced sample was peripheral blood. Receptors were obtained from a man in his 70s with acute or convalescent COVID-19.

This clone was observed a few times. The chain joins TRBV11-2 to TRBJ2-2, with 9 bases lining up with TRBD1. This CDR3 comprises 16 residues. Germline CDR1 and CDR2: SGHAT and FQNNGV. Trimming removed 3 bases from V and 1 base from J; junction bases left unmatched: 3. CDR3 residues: CASSFQTGGNTGELFF. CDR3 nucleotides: TGTGCCAGCAGCTTCCAGACAGGGGGGAACACCGGGGAGCTGTTTTTT.

For the CDR3, the DNA is TGTGCCAGTATGGGGACTGCGGGGAACATTCAGTACTTC. Translated: CASMGTAGNIQYF. The chain combines TRBV19 with TRBJ2-4, with D perhaps TRBD2 (6 bases). The CDR3 has 13 amino acids. V lost 7 bases and J lost 7, with 14 bases in between. Germline-derived CDR1 and CDR2 are LNHDA and SQIVND (reference sequence).